The next 23 T cell receptor beta chains were all read from a single sample in a study of CD4 T cells in relation to SARS-CoV-2 and coronaviruses. The antigens of these receptors remain unknown. Sequencing used immunoSEQ multiplex PCR; TCRdb keeps in-frame clones, though not all of them. The sample lists about 36,000 clones; around three quarters were seen once. Sequenced material: memory CD4+ T cells from PBMCs, cultured in vitro. These receptors all stem from an adult with COVID-19.

This chain joins TRBV27 and TRBJ1-4, with 7 nucleotides matching TRBD1. This CDR3 has 13 amino acids. V shed 5 bases and J 6 bases; nucleotides not matched to a gene: 3. Germline V gene data show CDR1 as MNHEY and CDR2 as SMNVEV (reference sequence). The CDR3 loop reads CASSGQGDEKLFF. As DNA, the CDR3 is TGTGCCAGCAGTGGTCAGGGGGATGAAAAACTGTTTTTT.

The chain combines TRBV5-1 with TRBJ1-1; D unclear. V lost 0 bases to trimming and J lost 6 bases, with 12 bases between them. CDR1 and CDR2 (germline): SGHRS, YFSETQ. The CDR3 is made up of 14 amino acids. The CDR3 nucleotides read TGCGCCAGCAGCTTGGCCAGTGGGTGGGCTGAAGCTTTCTTT. It yields the protein CASSLASGWAEAFF. Looking up the rest from reference TRBV5-1 and TRBJ1-1 gives the full variable domain: KAGVTQTPRYLIKTRGQQVTLSCSPISGHRSVSWYQQTPGQGLQFLFEYFSETQRNKGNFPGRFSGRQFSNSRSEMNVSTLELGDSALYLCASSLASGWAEAFFGQGTRLTVV.

The rearrangement links TRBV18 to TRBJ2-2; D is ambiguous. This CDR3 is built from 14 residues. The V end lost 6 bases, the J end lost 2 bases, and 10 bases lay between the germline ends. The germline V gene encodes CDR1 KGHSH and CDR2 LQKENI. The CDR3 spells CASSRDTNTGELFF. The CDR3 DNA is TGTGCCAGCTCCCGTGACACTAACACCGGGGAGCTGTTTTTT.

The genes are TRBV7-8 and TRBJ1-1; no clear D gene. The V end lost 7 bases, the J end lost 3 bases, and 15 bases lay between the germline ends. This CDR3 region has 14 residues. Germline CDR1 SGHVS, CDR2 FQNEAQ. The CDR3 region has the DNA TGTGCCAGCACCCAATCGGCGCGTGACACTGAAGCTTTCTTT. Translated, it gives CASTQSARDTEAFF.

This clone was detected a few times. The chain combines TRBV15 with TRBJ2-2; D uncertain. V was cut by 0 bases and J by 0 bases, with 8 bases left in between. This CDR3 comprises 16 residues. Germline V gene sequence: CDR1 LNHNV, CDR2 YYDKDF (reference sequence). The CDR3 DNA sequence: TGTGCCACCAGCAGAGATATCGCCGCGAACACCGGGGAGCTGTTTTTT. This codes for CATSRDIAANTGELFF.

The chain is built from TRBV16 and TRBJ2-7; perhaps TRBD1 as D (6 bases). The V end was cut by 0 bases, the J end by 4 bases, with 10 bases between. The CDR3 runs 14 residues. Germline CDR1 is KGHSY and CDR2 is FQNENV. The CDR3 nucleotides read TGTGCCAGCAGCCAATCTCAGGACAGATACGAGCAGTACTTC. This gives the protein CASSQSQDRYEQYF.

J is TRBJ1-5 and V is TRBV7-8; D is unclear. This CDR3 spans 12 amino acids. From germline, CDR1 is SGHVS and CDR2 FQNEAQ. V lost 2 bases to trimming and J lost 5 bases, with 4 bases between them. The CDR3 DNA is TGTGCCAGCAGCTTAAGCTATCAGCCCCAGCATTTT. Translating it yields CASSLSYQPQHF.

The chain recombines TRBV2 with TRBJ2-1; TRBD2 agrees at 7 bases. V shed 8 bases, J shed 0 bases, and the junction held 7 bases outside the gene matches. The CDR3 contains 15 residues. Germline V gene data show CDR1 as SNHLY and CDR2 as FYNNEI. The CDR3 nucleotides are TGTGCCAGCCGATCAGCGGGGAGCTCCTACAATGAGCAGTTCTTC. It specifies CASRSAGSSYNEQFF.

The V call is TRBV7-9, the J call TRBJ2-5; no definite D call. Germline CDR1 reads SEHNR; CDR2 reads FQNEAQ (reference sequence). The CDR3 contains 13 residues. V lost 1 base and J 3 bases, leaving 6 bases between the germline ends. The CDR3 loop is CASSLVAEETQYF. In DNA, the CDR3 is TGTGCCAGCAGCTTAGTTGCGGAAGAGACCCAGTACTTC.

J is TRBJ2-1 and V is TRBV11-3, with TRBD2 as a possible D gene (5 bases). Per germline, CDR1 SGHNT and CDR2 YENEEA. This CDR3 comprises 13 residues. V was trimmed by 5 bases and J by 8 bases, leaving 13 bases between them. The chain's CDR3 is CASSIRPSHEQFF. CDR3 coding DNA: TGTGCCAGCAGCATTAGGCCTAGCCATGAGCAGTTCTTC.

This clone was detected once. The V and J genes are TRBV7-2 and TRBJ2-1, with D possibly matching TRBD2 (6 bases). The CDR3 spans 13 residues. The V end lost 3 bases, the J end lost 6 bases, and 9 bases lay between the germline ends. Germline V CDR1 and CDR2: SGHTA, FQGNSA. CDR3 loop: CASSLAGSNEQFF. The CDR3 DNA reads TGTGCCAGCAGCTTGGCGGGGTCCAATGAGCAGTTCTTC.

This clone was detected a few times. This sequence joins TRBV6-1 and TRBJ1-2, with no clear D. The CDR3 loop spans 14 amino acids. The ends were cut back, 1 base at V and 4 bases at J, with 10 bases in the middle. Germline V gene sequence: CDR1 MNHNS, CDR2 SASEGT. The CDR3 DNA sequence: TGTGCCAGCAGTGAAGTGGGAGGAGGCTATGGCTACACCTTC. It translates to CASSEVGGGYGYTF.

This clone was seen just once. J is TRBJ1-2 and V is TRBV12-3 or TRBV12-4, with D possibly being TRBD1 (5 bases). V dropped 6 bases and J dropped 8 bases, with 16 bases sitting between them. The CDR3 spans 13 residues. The CDR3 sequence: CASSPQGLLGYTF. The CDR3 DNA sequence: TGTGCCAGCAGCCCCCAGGGTCTTCTGGGCTACACCTTC.

V and J are TRBV28 and TRBJ2-1, with D tentatively TRBD2 (6 bases). V dropped 6 bases and J dropped 7 bases, with 16 bases sitting between them. CDR1 is MDHEN, CDR2 SYDVKM, per germline. The CDR3 totals 14 residues. The CDR3 region has the DNA TGTGCCAGCAGGATGATGGGACTTCGTAATGAGCAGTTCTTC. Translation gives CASRMMGLRNEQFF.

This chain links TRBV7-8 with TRBJ2-7, with D perhaps assigned TRBD1 or TRBD2 (5 bases each). The V gene lost 5 bases and the J gene lost 2 bases, with 10 bases spanning the gap. Germline assignment: CDR1 SGHVS and CDR2 FQNEAQ. The CDR3 runs 13 residues. The CDR3 nucleotides read TGTGCCAGCAGCCGGGACGGGACCTACGAGCAGTACTTC. It translates to CASSRDGTYEQYF.

About this clone: An end of the junction differs from the germline gene, which may be a read error. The chain carries TRBV7-9 and TRBJ2-7, with a weak D call TRBD1 (6 bases). The germline CDR1 and CDR2 sequences are SEHNR and FQNEAQ (reference sequence). This CDR3 is 13 amino acids long. CDR3 nucleotide sequence: TGTGCCGGCAGGACAGAGAACTCCTACGAGCAGTACTTC. This sequence encodes CAGRTENSYEQYF.

The genes are TRBV4-3 and TRBJ2-1; D possibly corresponds to TRBD1 (5 bases). CDR3 length: 17 residues. V gave up 0 bases and J gave up 0 bases, with 12 bases separating them. Germline loops: CDR1 LGHNA, CDR2 YSLEER. The chain's CDR3 is CASSQESGASSYNEQFF. In DNA, the CDR3 is TGCGCCAGCAGCCAAGAATCTGGGGCGAGCTCCTACAATGAGCAGTTCTTC.

This clone has only a few counts. The genes are TRBV27 and TRBJ2-7; D call uncertain. The CDR3 is 13 residues long. CDR1 is MNHEY, CDR2 SMNVEV, per germline (reference sequence). V was pared by 5 bases and J by 3 bases, with 11 bases between. The DNA of the CDR3 is TGTGCCAGCAGTCCCGCTTCCCTCTACGAGCAGTACTTC. This sequence encodes CASSPASLYEQYF.

The rearrangement uses TRBV10-3 and TRBJ2-3, with TRBD1 identical over 9 bases. The V gene end was trimmed by 8 bases and the J gene end by 2 bases; junction bases not matched to a gene: 5. Germline values: CDR1 ENHRY, CDR2 SYGVKD. The CDR3 has 14 amino acids. The CDR3 DNA sequence: TGTGCCATCCACCGGGACAGGGCCACAGATACGCAGTATTTT. Translating gives CAIHRDRATDTQYF.

The genes are TRBV7-3 and TRBJ2-3; 12 bases are shared with TRBD1. J lost 4 bases, V lost 4 bases, and 18 bases had no gene match. CDR1 and CDR2 (germline): SGHTA, FQGTGA. The CDR3 has 20 residues. The CDR3 region has the DNA TGTGCCAGCAGCTCACCAACCGGGACAGGGGGCGCCGATAGGTCAGATACGCAGTATTTT. Protein: CASSSPTGTGGADRSDTQYF.

The V and J genes are TRBV10-2 and TRBJ2-3, with D perhaps TRBD1 (5 bases). V was trimmed by 7 bases and J by 4 bases, leaving 15 bases between them. This CDR3 is 14 amino acids long. Germline loops: CDR1 WSHSY, CDR2 SAAADI. CDR3 residues: CASTRLRGADTQYF. DNA for the CDR3: TGCGCCAGCACCCGTTTAAGGGGCGCAGATACGCAGTATTTT.

The gene calls are TRBV19 and TRBJ2-4; 10 positions match TRBD2. The CDR3 has 15 amino acids. Trimming cost V 4 bases and J 6 bases; bases outside gene matches: 6. The germline gives CDR1 LNHDA, CDR2 SQIVND (reference sequence). The CDR3 DNA follows: TGTGCCAGTAGTAGTAGCGGGAGGTGGGTAAACATTCAGTACTTC. Protein: CASSSSGRWVNIQYF.

The J gene is TRBJ2-3, the V gene TRBV6-2 or TRBV6-3, with 9 bases matching TRBD1. Trimming took 2 bases from V and 3 from J; bases not matched to a gene: 3. CDR1 and CDR2 (germline): MNHEY, SVGEGT. The CDR3 consists of 15 residues. CDR3 residues: CASSYGTGSTDTQYF. The CDR3 region has the DNA TGTGCCAGCAGTTACGGGACAGGGAGTACAGATACGCAGTATTTT.